A selection of T cell receptor beta chains follows, all from one sample in a study of resident and recirculating memory T cells in vitiligo. Measured with immunoSEQ multiplex PCR; TCRdb has only the in-frame clones, and not every one. The top ten hold less than 5.5% of the sample, which has 55,000 to 75,000 clones, approximately 91% seen once. The sample was blood. These receptors originate from a male donor with vitiligo. The CDR3 runs from the conserved cysteine through the conserved F or W. The D gene is left open where the match is weak. Size is omitted from some rows. Given values are once, few, many or a class for expanded clones.

abundance: few
v_gene: TRBV9
j_gene: TRBJ1-6
d_gene: TRBD1
CDR3nt: TGTGCCAGCAGCTCACCCGGGACAGGGTACTCACCCCTCCACTTT
CDR3aa: CASSSPGTGYSPLHF

abundance: -
v_gene: TRBV29-1
j_gene: TRBJ1-2
d_gene: -
CDR3nt: TGCAGCGTTGAACAGAGGAAGGGCTACACCTTC
CDR3aa: CSVEQRKGYTF

abundance: -
v_gene: TRBV6-1
j_gene: TRBJ1-5
d_gene: TRBD1
CDR3nt: TGTGCCAGCAGTGGACAGGGGTTGGGTAATCAGCCCCAGCATTTT
CDR3aa: CASSGQGLGNQPQHF

abundance: -
v_gene: TRBV4-2
j_gene: TRBJ2-3
d_gene: TRBD1
CDR3nt: TGTGCCAGCAGCCAAGATCTGGGACAGCCGGGGACAGATACGCAGTATTTT
CDR3aa: CASSQDLGQPGTDTQYF

abundance: -
v_gene: TRBV6-5
j_gene: TRBJ2-1
d_gene: TRBD1
CDR3nt: TGTGCCAGCAGTTACGGGGACAGCCACTTCAATGAGCAGTTCTTC
CDR3aa: CASSYGDSHFNEQFF

abundance: -
v_gene: TRBV6-5
j_gene: TRBJ2-5
d_gene: TRBD1
CDR3nt: TGTGCCAGCAGTTACTCGCCAGGGGGCGGGGAGACCCAGTACTTC
CDR3aa: CASSYSPGGGETQYF

abundance: -
v_gene: TRBV7-3
j_gene: TRBJ1-5
d_gene: -
CDR3nt: TGTGCCAGCAGCTTAACAGGTGAGGAGGAGGGAGTTCAGCCCCAGCATTTT
CDR3aa: CASSLTGEEEGVQPQHF

abundance: -
v_gene: TRBV6-6
j_gene: TRBJ2-7
d_gene: -
CDR3nt: TGTGCCAGCAGTCTGACAGGAAGTCGCTCCTACGAGCAGTACTTC
CDR3aa: CASSLTGSRSYEQYF

abundance: -
v_gene: TRBV9
j_gene: TRBJ1-4
d_gene: TRBD1
CDR3nt: TGTGCCAGCAGCGTCTCGGGACAGCTGCGGGAAAAACTGTTTTTT
CDR3aa: CASSVSGQLREKLFF

abundance: -
v_gene: TRBV4-3
j_gene: TRBJ2-7
d_gene: TRBD2
CDR3nt: TGCGCCAGCAGCCAGGGACCGACTAGCGGGGGCCCTACCTACGAGCAGTACTTC
CDR3aa: CASSQGPTSGGPTYEQYF

abundance: -
v_gene: TRBV7-9
j_gene: TRBJ2-5
d_gene: -
CDR3nt: TGTGCCAGCAGCTTAGTAGGACAACCAACGGGTGAGACCCAGTACTTC
CDR3aa: CASSLVGQPTGETQYF

abundance: -
v_gene: TRBV6-1
j_gene: TRBJ2-5
d_gene: TRBD2
CDR3nt: TGTGCCAGCAGTGAAGGGGGGGGGTGGTGGACCCAGTACTTC
CDR3aa: CASSEGGGWWTQYF

abundance: -
v_gene: TRBV9
j_gene: TRBJ1-1
d_gene: TRBD1
CDR3nt: TGTGCCAGCAGCGTACAGCAGGGGGCCGACACTGAAGCTTTCTTT
CDR3aa: CASSVQQGADTEAFF

abundance: -
v_gene: TRBV4-3
j_gene: TRBJ2-7
d_gene: TRBD1
CDR3nt: TGCGCCAGCAGCCAAGATCCGGGGACAGTGTTGTACGAGCAGTACTTC
CDR3aa: CASSQDPGTVLYEQYF

abundance: -
v_gene: TRBV5-5
j_gene: TRBJ2-7
d_gene: -
CDR3nt: TGTGCCAGCAGACTGGAGGGCTCCCGCGAGCAGTACTTC
CDR3aa: CASRLEGSREQYF

abundance: -
v_gene: TRBV19
j_gene: TRBJ2-7
d_gene: TRBD1
CDR3nt: TGTGCCAGTAGTCGGGACAGCTCCTACGAGCAGTACTTC
CDR3aa: CASSRDSSYEQYF

abundance: -
v_gene: TRBV7-2
j_gene: TRBJ2-2
d_gene: TRBD2
CDR3nt: TGTGCCAGCAGCCCGAAGACTAGCCCCGGGGAGCTGTTTTTT
CDR3aa: CASSPKTSPGELFF

abundance: -
v_gene: TRBV4-1
j_gene: TRBJ2-5
d_gene: -
CDR3nt: TGCGCCAGCAGCCATCCGCTAGGGAGCGAGACCCAGTACTTC
CDR3aa: CASSHPLGSETQYF